This is a list of T cell receptor beta chains from one sample in a study of T cells expressing NK-cell markers. TCRdb reprocessed the 5' RACE reads, keeping one entry per CDR3 protein, no DNA. This table holds 450,000 to 600,000 distinct CDR3 sequences. Sequencing was carried out using blood T cells: a sorted CD56 or NKG2C T cell subset, CD4+ or CD8+ T cells, or bulk PBMC T cells (not recorded which). Source of these receptors: a man aged 18 to 29 in good health. Each CDR3 is given with its conserved first and last residue.

>TRBV6-5|TRBJ2-1
CASSSSSGGWEFF
>TRBV4-2|TRBJ2-3
CASSQDLGTQYF
>TRBV7-2|TRBJ2-1
CASSLVAGTGGVEQFF
>TRBV5-1|TRBJ2-1
CASSLDNKTSGKHNEQFF
>TRBV30|TRBJ1-2
CAWSASTGDGYTF
>TRBV6-1|TRBJ2-1
CASSLTSGHYNEQFF
>TRBV24-1|TRBJ1-1
CATSDSRPNTEAFF
>TRBV20-1|TRBJ2-1
CSAGTSGRRNEQFF
>TRBV14|TRBJ1-6
CASSQFTSPLHF
>TRBV2|TRBJ2-1
CASRKTSDEQFF
>TRBV29-1|TRBJ2-7
CSVEFMGQETYEQYF
>TRBV3-1|TRBJ1-4
CASSPGNEKLFF
>TRBV20-1|TRBJ2-7
CSGGGWSLSNEQYF
>TRBV7-9|TRBJ2-3
CASRPSGVSSTDTQYF
>TRBV7-3|TRBJ2-1
CASSFTSDKNNEQFF
>TRBV4-3|TRBJ2-1
CASSQDDLGLYF
>TRBV11-2|TRBJ2-7
CASRGLTGGISYEQYF
>TRBV20-1|TRBJ2-1
CSFRGKALAGVFNEQFF
>TRBV3-1|TRBJ2-1
CASSWIAGSYNEQFF
>TRBV12-3/TRBV12-4|TRBJ2-3
CASSLLRNTDTQYF
>TRBV4-1|TRBJ2-2
CASSPGTGSNTGELFF
>TRBV5-5|TRBJ1-5
CASSLLGQGAGQPQHF
>TRBV5-6|TRBJ2-1
CASSSSLGPIYNEQFF
>TRBV27|TRBJ2-2
CASSAGPYTGELFF
>TRBV12-3/TRBV12-4|TRBJ2-7
CASSYGRAYEQYF
>TRBV4-3|TRBJ2-1
CASSGTISFSYNEQFF
>TRBV7-3|TRBJ2-2
CASSLGSSSGGELFF
>TRBV5-5|TRBJ2-1
CASSYRDREKNEQFF
>TRBV29-1|TRBJ2-2
CSVTETGRSNTGELFF
>TRBV10-3|TRBJ2-2
CAITPQLNTGELFF
>TRBV19|TRBJ2-1
CASRAEFYNEQFF
>TRBV6-1|TRBJ2-7
CASSVQRREQYF
>TRBV12-3/TRBV12-4|TRBJ1-5
CASSLEGERTPQHF
>TRBV25-1|TRBJ2-7
CASSESGGTIAGNIYEQYF
>TRBV29-1|TRBJ1-2
CSVEDTRSSNYGYTF
>TRBV20-1|TRBJ2-1
CSARGPGLAFDEQFF
>TRBV4-3|TRBJ2-7
CASSLDRGVGYEQYF
>TRBV12-3/TRBV12-4|TRBJ2-2
CASSLVLGTRELFF
>TRBV7-2|TRBJ2-5
CASSIQGSEQETQYF
>TRBV6-5|TRBJ2-3
CASSYGSGTDTQYF
>TRBV7-2|TRBJ2-3
CASSPNIRGLGTDTQYF
>TRBV30|TRBJ2-5
CAWIGVQETQYF
>TRBV12-5|TRBJ1-4
CASGSGPLNEKLFF
>TRBV6-1|TRBJ2-2
CASRLDRQIPTGELFF
>TRBV5-1|TRBJ1-4
CASSLKNDSSSEKLFF